What follows is one T cell receptor beta chain and its context. The antigen is undetermined. Trimming pared 2 bases from V and 1 base from J, leaving 11 bases between. This CDR3 is built from 14 residues. Germline CDR1 reads GTSNPN; CDR2 reads SVGIG (reference sequence). Measured with immunoSEQ multiplex PCR; TCRdb has only the in-frame clones, and not every one. The table records around 56,000 clones, roughly 82% of them present only once. The data stem from a study of a mutant IDH1 vaccine in newly diagnosed glioma. About the research overall: Onset of vaccination occurred 4-6 weeks following radiotherapy alone, or with temozolomide cycles. Treated patients were around 60% male, approximately 38% female, mean age around 40 years. Radiotherapy, temozolomide, or both had been given previously, and both were given to most.

Stated time point: week 5, during vaccination. Every vaccine dose comprised 300 ug of mutant IDH1 20-mer peptide plus topical imiquimod. New IDH1-mutant, ATRX-lost WHO grade 3 or 4 astrocytomas occurred in donors. The TCR comes from a woman aged 18-30 years with glioma. Some clones in this sample may be carry-over from other donors' samples. The chain is built from TRBV30 and TRBJ1-1; D gene ambiguous. The sequencing here drew on PBMCs, taken from a glioma patient whose treatment included an IDH1 peptide vaccine. This chain's CDR3 is CAWSHPVGNTEAFF. CDR3 coding DNA: TGTGCCTGGAGTCACCCTGTGGGGAACACTGAAGCTTTCTTT. Full variable domain (missing parts from reference TRBV30 and TRBJ1-1): SQTIHQWPATLVQPVGSPLSLECTVEGTSNPNLYWYRQAAGRGLQLLFYSVGIGQISSEVPQNLSASRPQDRQFILSSKKLLLSDSGFYLCAWSHPVGNTEAFFGQGTRLTVV.